This TCR beta chain was identified during a study of CXCR3-negative and CXCR3-positive naive CD8 T cells. Findings and limits, study-wide: Naive CXCR3-positive cells had TRB CDR3s more hydrophobic than those of CXCR3-negative naive cells. Similar TRBV-TRBJ usage was seen in naive cells (both CXCR3-negative and CXCR3-positive), but memory cells differed.

UMI-labeled 5' RACE yielded the TRB cDNA libraries. For each CDR3 protein, TCRdb gives one entry from its re-call of the 5' RACE reads, without DNA. Reported are under 150,000 distinct CDR3 sequences; the ten largest clones contain around 0.41%. Points on this clonotype: Its antigen is unidentified.

The CDR3 has 21 amino acids. The genes are TRBV21-1 and TRBJ2-1; lacking DNA, the TRBD1 call made by TCRdb goes unchecked. TRBV21-1 is assigned pseudogene status. The clonotype comes from a human donor in good health. Some clones in this sample may be carry-over from other donors' samples. Sequenced: naive CXCR3+ CD8+ T cells from blood. As to subset: CD45RO-CCR7+CD27+CD95- naive CD8+ T cells expressing CXCR3 (TNR3+). CDR3 in amino acids: CASSKSPVSDTVGGPHNEQFF.